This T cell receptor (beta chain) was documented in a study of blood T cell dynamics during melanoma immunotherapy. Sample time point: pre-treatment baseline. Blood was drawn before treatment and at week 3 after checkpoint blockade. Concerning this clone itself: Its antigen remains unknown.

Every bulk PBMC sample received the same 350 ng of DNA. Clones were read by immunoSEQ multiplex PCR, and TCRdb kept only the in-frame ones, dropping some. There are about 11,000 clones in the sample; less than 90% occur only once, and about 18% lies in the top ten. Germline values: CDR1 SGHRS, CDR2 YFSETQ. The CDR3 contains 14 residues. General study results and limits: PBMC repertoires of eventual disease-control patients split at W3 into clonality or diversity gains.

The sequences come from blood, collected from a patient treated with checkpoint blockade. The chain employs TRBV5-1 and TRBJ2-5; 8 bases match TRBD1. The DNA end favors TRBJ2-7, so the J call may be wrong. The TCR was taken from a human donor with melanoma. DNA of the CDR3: TGCGCCAGCAGCCCGGAGGGCAGGGGGCGCGAGCAGTACTTC. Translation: CASSPEGRGREQYF.